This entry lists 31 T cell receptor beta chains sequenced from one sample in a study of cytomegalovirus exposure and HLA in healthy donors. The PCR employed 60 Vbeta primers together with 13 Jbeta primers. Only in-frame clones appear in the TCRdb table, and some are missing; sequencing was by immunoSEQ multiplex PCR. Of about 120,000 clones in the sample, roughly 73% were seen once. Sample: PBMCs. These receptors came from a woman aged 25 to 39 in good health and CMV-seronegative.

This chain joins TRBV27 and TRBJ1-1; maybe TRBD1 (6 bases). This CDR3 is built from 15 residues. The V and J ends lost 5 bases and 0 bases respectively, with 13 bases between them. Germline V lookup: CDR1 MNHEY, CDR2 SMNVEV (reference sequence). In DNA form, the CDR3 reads TGTGCCAGCAGTGTAACAGGGATCTTGAACACTGAAGCTTTCTTT. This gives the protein CASSVTGILNTEAFF.

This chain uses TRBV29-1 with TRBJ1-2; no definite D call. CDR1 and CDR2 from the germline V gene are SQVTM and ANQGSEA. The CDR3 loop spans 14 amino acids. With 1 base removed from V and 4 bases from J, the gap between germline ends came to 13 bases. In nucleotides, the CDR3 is TGCAGCGTTGAAGCCGCGGCCTTTGGCTATGGCTACACCTTC. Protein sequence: CSVEAAAFGYGYTF.

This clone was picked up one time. The chain's CDR3 is CASSLAGRDRGFYEQYF. The CDR3 DNA is TGTGCCAGCAGCTTGGCTGGACGGGACAGGGGTTTCTACGAGCAGTACTTC. This chain joins TRBV5-6 and TRBJ2-7; 10 nucleotides match TRBD1. CDR3 size: 17 residues. Germline CDR1 reads SGHDT; CDR2 reads YYEEEE. J was trimmed by 3 bases and V by 0 bases; bases with no gene match: 9.

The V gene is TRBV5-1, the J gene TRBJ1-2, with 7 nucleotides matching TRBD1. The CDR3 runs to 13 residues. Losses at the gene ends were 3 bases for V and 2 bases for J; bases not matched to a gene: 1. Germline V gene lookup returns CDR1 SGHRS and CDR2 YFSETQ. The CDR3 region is CASSWGQNYGYTF. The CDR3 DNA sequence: TGCGCCAGCAGCTGGGGACAGAACTATGGCTACACCTTC.

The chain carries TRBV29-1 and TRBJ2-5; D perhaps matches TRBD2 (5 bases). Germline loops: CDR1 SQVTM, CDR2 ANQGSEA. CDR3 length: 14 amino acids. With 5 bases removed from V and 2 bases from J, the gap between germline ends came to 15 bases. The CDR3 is CSVSLPGGQETQYF. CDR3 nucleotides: TGCAGCGTTTCACTCCCCGGAGGACAAGAGACCCAGTACTTC.

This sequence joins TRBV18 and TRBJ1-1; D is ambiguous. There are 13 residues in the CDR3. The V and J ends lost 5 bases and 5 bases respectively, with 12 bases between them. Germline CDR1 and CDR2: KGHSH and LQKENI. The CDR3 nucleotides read TGTGCCAGCTCATCGGAGACTCGGACTGAAGCTTTCTTT. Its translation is CASSSETRTEAFF.

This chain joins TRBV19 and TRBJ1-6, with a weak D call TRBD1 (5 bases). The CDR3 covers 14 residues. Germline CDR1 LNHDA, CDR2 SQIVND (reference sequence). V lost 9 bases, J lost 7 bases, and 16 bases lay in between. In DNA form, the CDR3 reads TGTGCCAGCCACCGGGGGGAGGTGAATTCACCCCTCCACTTT. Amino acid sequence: CASHRGEVNSPLHF.

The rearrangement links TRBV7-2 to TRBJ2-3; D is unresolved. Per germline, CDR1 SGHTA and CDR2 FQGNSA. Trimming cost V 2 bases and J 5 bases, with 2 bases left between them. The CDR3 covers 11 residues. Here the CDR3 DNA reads TGTGCCAGCAGCTTACGAGATACGCAGTATTTT. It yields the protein CASSLRDTQYF.

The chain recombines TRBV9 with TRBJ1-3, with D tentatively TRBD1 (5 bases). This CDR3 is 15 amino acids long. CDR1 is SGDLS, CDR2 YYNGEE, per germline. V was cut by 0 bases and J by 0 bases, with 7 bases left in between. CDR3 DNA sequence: TGTGCCAGCAGCGTAGGGGGGGGCTCTGGAAACACCATATATTTT. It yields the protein CASSVGGGSGNTIYF. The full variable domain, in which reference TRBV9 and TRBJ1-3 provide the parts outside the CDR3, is DSGVTQTPKHLITATGQRVTLRCSPRSGDLSVYWYQQSLDQGLQFLIQYYNGEERAKGNILERFSAQQFPDLHSELNLSSLELGDSALYFCASSVGGGSGNTIYFGEGSWLTVV.

The CDR3 DNA is TGCGCCAGCAGCTGGTCGACGGCGGGGTCTGAAGCTTTCTTT. It is translated as CASSWSTAGSEAFF. The chain combines TRBV5-1 with TRBJ1-1; D not certain. CDR1 and CDR2 (germline): SGHRS, YFSETQ. V shed 3 bases and J shed 6 bases, with 15 bases lying between them. This CDR3 region has 14 residues.

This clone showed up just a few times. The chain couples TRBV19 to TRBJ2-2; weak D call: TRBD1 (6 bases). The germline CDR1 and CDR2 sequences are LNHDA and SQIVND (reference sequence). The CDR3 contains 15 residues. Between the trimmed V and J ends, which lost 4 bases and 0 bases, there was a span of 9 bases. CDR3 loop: CASSNGQTNTGELFF. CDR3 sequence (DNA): TGTGCCAGTAGTAACGGACAGACGAACACCGGGGAGCTGTTTTTT.

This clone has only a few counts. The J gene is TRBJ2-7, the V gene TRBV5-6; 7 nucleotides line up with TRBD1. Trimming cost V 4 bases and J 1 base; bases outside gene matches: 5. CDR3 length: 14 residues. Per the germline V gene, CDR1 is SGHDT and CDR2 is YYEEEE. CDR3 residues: CASSATGWSYEQYF. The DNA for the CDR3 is TGTGCCAGCAGCGCGACAGGGTGGTCCTACGAGCAGTACTTC.

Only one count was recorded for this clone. The CDR3 spells CASSPRRTGNTEAFF. In DNA form, the CDR3 reads TGTGCCAGCAGCCCCCGAAGGACAGGGAACACTGAAGCTTTCTTT. The rearrangement uses TRBV7-2 and TRBJ1-1; 7 bases align to TRBD1. The CDR3 is made up of 15 amino acids. The germline CDR1 and CDR2 sequences are SGHTA and FQGNSA. With V trimmed by 5 bases and J by 1 base, 7 bases remained unmatched. Using reference TRBV7-2 and TRBJ1-1 for the parts outside the CDR3, the full variable domain is GAGVSQSPSNKVTEKGKDVELRCDPISGHTALYWYRQSLGQGLEFLIYFQGNSAPDKSGLPSDRFSAERTGGSVSTLTIQRTQQEDSAVYLCASSPRRTGNTEAFFGQGTRLTVV.

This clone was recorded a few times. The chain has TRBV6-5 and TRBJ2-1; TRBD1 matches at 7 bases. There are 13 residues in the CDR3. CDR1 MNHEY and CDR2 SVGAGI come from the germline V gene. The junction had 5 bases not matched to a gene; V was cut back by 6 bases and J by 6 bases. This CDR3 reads CASRPGGLNEQFF. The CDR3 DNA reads TGTGCCAGCAGGCCAGGGGGTCTCAATGAGCAGTTCTTC.

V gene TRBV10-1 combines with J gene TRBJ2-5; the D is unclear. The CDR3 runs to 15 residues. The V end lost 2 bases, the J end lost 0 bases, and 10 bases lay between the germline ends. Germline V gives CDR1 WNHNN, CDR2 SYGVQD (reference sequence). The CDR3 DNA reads TGCGCCAGCAGTGAGGCAAGCACCGACCAAGAGACCCAGTACTTC. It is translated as CASSEASTDQETQYF.

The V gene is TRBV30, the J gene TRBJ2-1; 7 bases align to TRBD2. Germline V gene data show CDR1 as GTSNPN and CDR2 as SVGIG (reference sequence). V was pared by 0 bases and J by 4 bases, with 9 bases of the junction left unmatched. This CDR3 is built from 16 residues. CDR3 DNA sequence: TGTGCCTGGAGTGTATCTAGGACTAGTGGTTACAATGAGCAGTTCTTC. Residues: CAWSVSRTSGYNEQFF.

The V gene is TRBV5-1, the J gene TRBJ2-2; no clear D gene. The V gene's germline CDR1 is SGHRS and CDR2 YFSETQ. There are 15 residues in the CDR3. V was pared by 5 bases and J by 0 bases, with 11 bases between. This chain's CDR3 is CASREFTTNTGELFF. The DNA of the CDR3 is TGCGCCAGCAGAGAGTTTACCACGAACACCGGGGAGCTGTTTTTT.

The CDR3 protein is CASSTNPGQGANEKLFF. The CDR3 coding sequence is TGCGCCAGCAGCACGAACCCAGGACAGGGGGCTAATGAAAAACTGTTTTTT. The rearrangement joins TRBV5-1 to TRBJ1-4; 10 bases match TRBD1. The V gene end was trimmed by 4 bases and the J gene end by 3 bases; junction bases not matched to a gene: 9. The length of the CDR3 is 17 residues. The germline gives CDR1 SGHRS, CDR2 YFSETQ.

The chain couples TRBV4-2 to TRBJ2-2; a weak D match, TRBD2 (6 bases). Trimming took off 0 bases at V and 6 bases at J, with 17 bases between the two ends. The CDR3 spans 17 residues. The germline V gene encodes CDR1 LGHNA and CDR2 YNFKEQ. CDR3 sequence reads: CASSQEWREMKAGELFF. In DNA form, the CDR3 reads TGTGCCAGCAGCCAAGAGTGGAGGGAGATGAAGGCCGGGGAGCTGTTTTTT.

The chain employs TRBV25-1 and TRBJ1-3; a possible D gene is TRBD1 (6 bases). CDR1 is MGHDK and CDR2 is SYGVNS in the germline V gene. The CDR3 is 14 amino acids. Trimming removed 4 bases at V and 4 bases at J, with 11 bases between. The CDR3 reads CASSADRHGNTIYF. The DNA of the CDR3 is TGTGCCAGCAGTGCCGACAGGCACGGAAACACCATATATTTT.

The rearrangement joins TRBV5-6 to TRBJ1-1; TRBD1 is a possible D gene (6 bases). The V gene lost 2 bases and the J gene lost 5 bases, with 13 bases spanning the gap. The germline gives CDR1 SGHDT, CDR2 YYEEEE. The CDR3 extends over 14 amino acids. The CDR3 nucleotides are TGTGCCAGCAGCTTCCAAGGACAGCGAACTGAAGCTTTCTTT. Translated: CASSFQGQRTEAFF.

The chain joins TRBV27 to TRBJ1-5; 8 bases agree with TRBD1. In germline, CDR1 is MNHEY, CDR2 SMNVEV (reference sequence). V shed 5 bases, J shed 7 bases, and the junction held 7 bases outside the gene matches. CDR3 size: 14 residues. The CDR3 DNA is TGTGCCAGCAGTCCCGGGACAGGAAGACAGCCCCAGCATTTT. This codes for CASSPGTGRQPQHF.

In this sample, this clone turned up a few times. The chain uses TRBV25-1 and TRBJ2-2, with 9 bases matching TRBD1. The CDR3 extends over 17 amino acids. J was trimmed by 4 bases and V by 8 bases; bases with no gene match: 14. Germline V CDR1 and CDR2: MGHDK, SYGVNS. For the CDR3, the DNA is TGTGCCAGCGGACGGCGAGGGGTGACAGGGGGCACCGGGGAGCTGTTTTTT. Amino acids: CASGRRGVTGGTGELFF.

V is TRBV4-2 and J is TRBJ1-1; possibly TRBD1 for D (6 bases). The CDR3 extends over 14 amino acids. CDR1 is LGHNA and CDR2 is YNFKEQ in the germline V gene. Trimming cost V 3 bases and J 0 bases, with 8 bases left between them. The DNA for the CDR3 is TGTGCCAGCAGCCAGGCAGGGGTGAACACTGAAGCTTTCTTT. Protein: CASSQAGVNTEAFF.

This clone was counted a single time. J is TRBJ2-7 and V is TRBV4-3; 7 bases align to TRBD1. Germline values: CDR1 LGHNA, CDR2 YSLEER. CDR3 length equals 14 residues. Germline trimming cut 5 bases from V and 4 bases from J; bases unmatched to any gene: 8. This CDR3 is CASSFSDRNYEQYF. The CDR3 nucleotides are TGCGCCAGCAGCTTTTCGGACAGGAATTACGAGCAGTACTTC.

CDR3 amino acids: CASSLNQGGRETQYF. The CDR3 coding sequence is TGTGCCAGCAGCCTAAATCAGGGAGGGCGGGAGACCCAGTACTTC. The V and J genes are TRBV4-2 and TRBJ2-5; TRBD2 matches at 7 bases. CDR1 LGHNA and CDR2 YNFKEQ come from the germline V gene. CDR3 length: 15 amino acids. J was trimmed by 5 bases and V by 4 bases; bases with no gene match: 10.

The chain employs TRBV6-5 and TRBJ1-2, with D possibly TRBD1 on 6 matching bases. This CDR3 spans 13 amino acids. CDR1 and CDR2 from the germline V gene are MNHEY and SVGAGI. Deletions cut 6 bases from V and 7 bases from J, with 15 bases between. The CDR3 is CASRSGQPFGYTF. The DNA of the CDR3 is TGTGCCAGCAGGTCCGGACAGCCTTTTGGCTACACCTTC.

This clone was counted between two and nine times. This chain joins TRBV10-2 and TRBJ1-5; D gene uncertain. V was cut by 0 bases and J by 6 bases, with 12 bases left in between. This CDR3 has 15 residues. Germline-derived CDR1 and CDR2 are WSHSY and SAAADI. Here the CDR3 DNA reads TGCGCCAGCAGTGAGTCGTTGGAGTTTGCTCAGCCCCAGCATTTT. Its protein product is CASSESLEFAQPQHF.

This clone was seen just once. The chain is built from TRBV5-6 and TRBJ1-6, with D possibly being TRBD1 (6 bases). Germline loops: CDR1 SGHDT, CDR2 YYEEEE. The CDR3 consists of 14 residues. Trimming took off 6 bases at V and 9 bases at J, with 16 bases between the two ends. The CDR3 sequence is CASTPGQDFSPLHF. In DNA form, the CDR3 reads TGTGCCAGCACCCCGGGACAAGATTTTTCACCCCTCCACTTT.

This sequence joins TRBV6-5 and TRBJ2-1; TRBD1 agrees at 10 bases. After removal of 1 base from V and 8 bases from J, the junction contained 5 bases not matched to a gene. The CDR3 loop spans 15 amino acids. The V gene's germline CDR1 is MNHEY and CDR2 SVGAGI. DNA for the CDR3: TGTGCCAGCAGTTACTGGACAGGGGGAAACGATGAGCAGTTCTTC. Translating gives CASSYWTGGNDEQFF.

CDR3 residues: CASSQGGRGLGYTF. CDR3 bases: TGCGCCAGCAGCCAAGGCGGCAGGGGCCTTGGCTACACCTTC. The chain links TRBV4-3 to TRBJ1-2, with D tentatively TRBD1 (6 bases). Trimming took off 1 base at V and 7 bases at J, with 13 bases between the two ends. Germline CDR1 is LGHNA and CDR2 is YSLEER. The CDR3 covers 14 residues.